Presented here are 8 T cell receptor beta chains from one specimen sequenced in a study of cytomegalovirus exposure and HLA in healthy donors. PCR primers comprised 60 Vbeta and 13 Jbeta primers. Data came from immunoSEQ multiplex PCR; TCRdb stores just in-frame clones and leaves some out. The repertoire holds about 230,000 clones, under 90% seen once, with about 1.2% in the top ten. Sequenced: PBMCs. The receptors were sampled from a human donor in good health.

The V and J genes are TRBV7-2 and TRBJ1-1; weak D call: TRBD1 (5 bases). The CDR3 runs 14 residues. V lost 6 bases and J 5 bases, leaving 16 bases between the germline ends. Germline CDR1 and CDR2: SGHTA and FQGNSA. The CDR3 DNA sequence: TGTGCCAGCAGTCCTCAAGGGGCAAGGACTGAAGCTTTCTTT. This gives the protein CASSPQGARTEAFF. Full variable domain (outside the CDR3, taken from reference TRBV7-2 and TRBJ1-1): GAGVSQSPSNKVTEKGKDVELRCDPISGHTALYWYRQSLGQGLEFLIYFQGNSAPDKSGLPSDRFSAERTGGSVSTLTIQRTQQEDSAVYLCASSPQGARTEAFFGQGTRLTVV.

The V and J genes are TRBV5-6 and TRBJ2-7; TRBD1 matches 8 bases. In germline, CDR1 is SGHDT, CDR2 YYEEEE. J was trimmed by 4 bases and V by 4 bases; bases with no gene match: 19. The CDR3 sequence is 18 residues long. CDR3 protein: CASSPHGQGEVLVYEQYF. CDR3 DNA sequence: TGTGCCAGCAGCCCGCACGGACAGGGTGAAGTCTTGGTTTACGAGCAGTACTTC.

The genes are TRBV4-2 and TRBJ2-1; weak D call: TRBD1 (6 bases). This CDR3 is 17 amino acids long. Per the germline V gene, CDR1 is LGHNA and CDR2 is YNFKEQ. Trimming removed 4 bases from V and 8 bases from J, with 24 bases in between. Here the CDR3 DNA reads TGTGCCAGCAGCCGTAAACAACAGGGCGAGGTTAATTATGAGCAGTTCTTC. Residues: CASSRKQQGEVNYEQFF.

The CDR3 protein is CAWSARVEQFF. The CDR3 coding sequence is TGTGCCTGGAGTGCACGGGTTGAGCAGTTCTTC. The rearrangement uses TRBV30 and TRBJ2-1; D uncertain. Looked up from germline, CDR1 is GTSNPN and CDR2 is SVGIG (reference sequence). V lost 1 base, J lost 9 bases, and 7 bases lay in between. CDR3 length: 11 residues.

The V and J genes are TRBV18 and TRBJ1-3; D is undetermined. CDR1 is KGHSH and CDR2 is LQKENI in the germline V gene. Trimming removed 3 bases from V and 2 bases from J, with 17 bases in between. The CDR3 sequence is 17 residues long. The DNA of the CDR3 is TGTGCCAGCTCACCGTTTGACGGCGGTTCTGCTGGAAACACCATATATTTT. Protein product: CASSPFDGGSAGNTIYF.

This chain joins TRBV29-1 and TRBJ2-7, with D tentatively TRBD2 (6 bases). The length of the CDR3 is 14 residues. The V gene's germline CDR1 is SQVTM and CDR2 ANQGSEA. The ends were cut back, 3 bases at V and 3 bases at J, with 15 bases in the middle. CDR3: CSVDPEGLGYEQYF. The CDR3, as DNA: TGCAGCGTTGACCCGGAGGGTTTGGGCTACGAGCAGTACTTC.

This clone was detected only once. The CDR3 here is CASSYSRQDIRDEQFF. The CDR3 DNA sequence: TGTGCCAGCAGTTACTCGCGCCAGGACATTCGGGATGAGCAGTTCTTC. The J gene is TRBJ2-1, the V gene TRBV6-6, with D possibly TRBD1 on 5 matching bases. Trimming removed 0 bases from V and 8 bases from J, with 17 bases in between. CDR1 is MNHNY, CDR2 SVGAGI, per germline (reference sequence). This CDR3 comprises 16 residues.

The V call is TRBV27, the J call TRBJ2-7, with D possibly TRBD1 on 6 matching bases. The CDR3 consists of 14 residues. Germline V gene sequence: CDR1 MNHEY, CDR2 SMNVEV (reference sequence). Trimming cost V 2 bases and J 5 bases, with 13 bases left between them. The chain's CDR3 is CASSLKGVGHEQYF. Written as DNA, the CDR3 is TGTGCCAGCAGTTTAAAGGGGGTGGGCCACGAGCAGTACTTC.